This T cell receptor beta chain was retrieved from a study of T cell changes during pregnancy in multiple sclerosis. V shed 6 bases and J 7 bases; nucleotides not matched to a gene: 10. The V gene's germline CDR1 is MGHDK and CDR2 SYGVNS. The CDR3 totals 14 residues. Assay used: immunoSEQ multiplex PCR; TCRdb lists only in-frame clones, some missing. The repertoire includes some 68,000 clones, about 89% of them detected once, and approximately 1.4% sits in the top ten. The genes are TRBV25-1 and TRBJ2-7; 9 nucleotides match TRBD1. The sequenced sample was peripheral blood, obtained in the second trimester of pregnancy. The receptor was isolated from a female donor with multiple sclerosis, enrolled in a pregnancy study. The CDR3: CASRADRGVDEQYF. CDR3 DNA sequence: TGTGCCAGCAGGGCGGACAGGGGAGTAGATGAGCAGTACTTC.